This paragraph covers one TCR beta chain sequence. These data originate in a study of blood T cell repertoires in COVID-19. Overall study context: Sample material is recorded as cDNA or gDNA derived from T cells, B-cell-depleted T cells, or PBMCs.

The junction had 10 bases not matched to a gene; V was cut back by 0 bases and J by 1 base. CDR3 length: 20 residues. CDR1 and CDR2 from the germline V gene are MGHRA and YSYEKL. Original methodology: Amplification of reference gene primers provided the estimated nucleated cell counts. Only in-frame clones appear in the TCRdb table, and some are missing; sequencing was by immunoSEQ multiplex PCR. V, J and clone size are those of that table, while D and trimming were read from the DNA. The table includes some 70,000 clones, around 90% detected once. This chain uses TRBV4-1 with TRBJ2-6; 9 nucleotides line up with TRBD1. Material: peripheral blood. The receptor was derived from a middle-aged man with acute or convalescent COVID-19. The CDR3 protein is CASSQEVRGQGNSGANVLTF. The CDR3 nucleotides are TGCGCCAGCAGCCAAGAAGTCAGGGGACAGGGCAATTCTGGGGCCAACGTCCTGACTTTC.